A single sample gave rise to the 9 T cell receptor beta chains below, sequenced in a study of blood T cell repertoires in COVID-19. Clones were read by immunoSEQ multiplex PCR, and TCRdb kept only the in-frame ones, dropping some. Here the sample spans about 54,000 clones, around 85% being singletons. The sample consisted of peripheral blood. The receptor set was obtained from a man between 35 and 55 years old with active COVID-19.

The chain combines TRBV11-2 with TRBJ2-1, with D possibly matching TRBD2 (5 bases). CDR1 is SGHAT and CDR2 is FQNNGV in the germline V gene. The V gene lost 1 base and the J gene lost 0 bases, with 10 bases spanning the gap. The CDR3 sequence is 16 residues long. The CDR3: CASSLGLGSSYNEQFF. CDR3 sequence (DNA): TGTGCCAGCAGCTTAGGTCTGGGGAGCTCCTACAATGAGCAGTTCTTC.

The rearrangement links TRBV6-5 to TRBJ2-1, with TRBD2 identical over 10 bases. Trimming removed 6 bases from V and 4 bases from J; junction bases left unmatched: 6. The length of the CDR3 is 15 residues. Germline V gene lookup returns CDR1 MNHEY and CDR2 SVGAGI. This CDR3 is CASSQTSGVYNEQFF. Here the CDR3 DNA reads TGTGCCAGCAGCCAAACTAGCGGGGTATACAATGAGCAGTTCTTC.

V and J are TRBV5-5 and TRBJ1-2; 9 nucleotides match TRBD1. CDR3 size: 15 residues. In germline, CDR1 is SGHKS, CDR2 YYEKEE (reference sequence). V dropped 7 bases and J dropped 1; count of bases not matched to a gene: 8. The CDR3 nucleotides read TGTGCCAGCGGAGGACAGGGGTGGGATAACTATGGCTACACCTTC. It translates to CASGGQGWDNYGYTF.

The V gene is TRBV5-1, the J gene TRBJ1-1; 9 bases are shared with TRBD1. Per the germline V gene, CDR1 is SGHRS and CDR2 is YFSETQ. V shed 3 bases, J shed 5 bases, and the junction held 8 bases outside the gene matches. The CDR3 extends over 15 amino acids. The CDR3, as DNA: TGCGCCAGCAGCTGGGGACAGGGAGTAGGGACTGAAGCTTTCTTT. This translates into CASSWGQGVGTEAFF. The complete variable domain, with remaining parts taken from reference TRBV5-1 and TRBJ1-1, reads KAGVTQTPRYLIKTRGQQVTLSCSPISGHRSVSWYQQTPGQGLQFLFEYFSETQRNKGNFPGRFSGRQFSNSRSEMNVSTLELGDSALYLCASSWGQGVGTEAFFGQGTRLTVV.

The chain uses TRBV19 and TRBJ2-2; 10 bases are a match to TRBD2. CDR3 size: 16 residues. Trimming removed 7 bases from V and 6 bases from J; junction bases left unmatched: 11. Looked up from germline, CDR1 is LNHDA and CDR2 is SQIVND (reference sequence). CDR3 protein: CASTHRLAGEPGELFF. CDR3 sequence (DNA): TGTGCCAGTACCCACCGCCTAGCGGGAGAACCCGGGGAGCTGTTTTTT.

V usage is TRBV19 and J usage is TRBJ2-5; 8 bases agree with TRBD2. Trimming at V came to 3 bases and at J to 5 bases, leaving 8 bases not matched to a gene. CDR1 and CDR2 from the germline V gene are LNHDA and SQIVND (reference sequence). This CDR3 spans 15 amino acids. The CDR3 protein is CASSIVSSGRETQYF. DNA of the CDR3: TGTGCCAGTAGTATCGTTTCTAGCGGGCGGGAGACCCAGTACTTC.

The rearrangement uses TRBV2 and TRBJ2-3; TRBD2 matches 10 bases. This CDR3 contains 14 residues. In germline, CDR1 is SNHLY, CDR2 FYNNEI. Trimming at V came to 6 bases and at J to 5 bases, leaving 5 bases not matched to a gene. The CDR3 spells CASSIAGGRDTQYF. Here the CDR3 DNA reads TGTGCCAGCAGCATAGCGGGAGGTCGAGATACGCAGTATTTT.

The rearrangement links TRBV1 to TRBJ1-2; the D call of TRBD1 is as the table states it, not checked on the DNA. TRBV1 is designated a pseudogene. This CDR3 contains 15 residues. The CDR3 DNA reads TGCACCAGCAGCCCTCGGACAAATTACGTAATTGGCTACACCTTC. Encoded protein: CTSSPRTNYVIGYTF.

This clone was detected only a few times. The chain links TRBV7-7 to TRBJ2-3, with 7 bases identical to TRBD1. Germline V gene data show CDR1 as SSHAT and CDR2 as FNYEAQ (reference sequence). CDR3 size: 18 residues. Trimming cost V 2 bases and J 0 bases; bases outside gene matches: 11. The CDR3 sequence is CASSLRRQGRSSTDTQYF. Here the CDR3 DNA reads TGTGCCAGCAGCTTACGGCGACAGGGCCGTTCTAGCACAGATACGCAGTATTTT.